Each of the 28 T cell receptor beta chains below was sequenced from the same sample in a study of patients and donors after allogeneic stem cell transplantation. One entry per CDR3 protein, called by TCRdb with MiXCR from the RT-PCR reads. The table lists hundreds of thousands of distinct CDR3 sequences, roughly two fifths of them singletons, with roughly 11% in the top ten. The sample was blood, either unsorted or a sorted T cell fraction (not recorded which). The receptor set was obtained from a human donor who was either an allogeneic HSCT recipient or a stem cell or donor lymphocyte infusion donor (not recorded which). It is not recorded whose cells these are; they may come from a transplant donor.

This clonotype has only a few counts. The chain links TRBV4-1 to TRBJ1-1; D perhaps matches TRBD1 (5 bases). V was trimmed by 3 bases and J by 6 bases, leaving 11 bases between them. The CDR3 has 13 amino acids. Looked up from germline, CDR1 is MGHRA and CDR2 is YSYEKL. CDR3 coding DNA: TGCGCCAGCAGCCACCTCCCGGGGGCTGAAGCTTTCTTT. Residues: CASSHLPGAEAFF.

This rearrangement joins TRBV18 to TRBJ1-2; D is ambiguous. In germline, CDR1 is KGHSH, CDR2 LQKENI. The CDR3 is 13 amino acids. Trimming stripped 4 bases from V and 5 bases from J, with 11 bases between. This chain's CDR3 is CASSLNSEYGYTF. The CDR3 bases are TGTGCCAGCTCACTCAACAGCGAATATGGCTACACCTTC. The full variable domain, in which reference TRBV18 and TRBJ1-2 provide the parts outside the CDR3, is NAGVMQNPRHLVRRRGQEARLRCSPMKGHSHVYWYRQLPEEGLKFMVYLQKENIIDESGMPKERFSAEFPKEGPSILRIQQVVRGDSAAYFCASSLNSEYGYTFGSGTRLTVV.

The V and J genes are TRBV10-2 and TRBJ1-1, with D perhaps TRBD1 (5 bases). Trimming left V 8 bases short and J 5 bases short, with 9 bases between. The CDR3 sequence is 11 residues long. Germline V gives CDR1 WSHSY, CDR2 SAAADI. The chain's CDR3 is CASLWGTEAFF. CDR3 in DNA: TGCGCCAGCCTATGGGGGACTGAAGCTTTCTTT.

This chain links TRBV9 with TRBJ2-3; D uncertain. This CDR3 comprises 14 residues. From germline, CDR1 is SGDLS and CDR2 YYNGEE. V was clipped by 4 bases and J by 0 bases, with 9 bases between them. CDR3 sequence reads: CASSTYGSTDTQYF. The CDR3 coding sequence is TGTGCCAGCAGCACCTATGGCAGCACAGATACGCAGTATTTT. Complete variable domain (other parts from reference TRBV9 and TRBJ2-3): DSGVTQTPKHLITATGQRVTLRCSPRSGDLSVYWYQQSLDQGLQFLIQYYNGEERAKGNILERFSAQQFPDLHSELNLSSLELGDSALYFCASSTYGSTDTQYFGPGTRLTVL.

The chain couples TRBV29-1 to TRBJ1-1; no reliable D call. V lost 8 bases and J 7 bases, leaving 14 bases between the germline ends. Germline V gene lookup returns CDR1 SQVTM and CDR2 ANQGSEA. The CDR3 loop spans 11 amino acids. The CDR3 sequence is CSLDWAGEAFF. In DNA, the CDR3 is TGCAGCCTGGATTGGGCAGGTGAAGCTTTCTTT. Together with reference TRBV29-1 and TRBJ1-1, the CDR3 gives the full variable domain: SAVISQKPSRDICQRGTSLTIQCQVDSQVTMMFWYRQQPGQSLTLIATANQGSEATYESGFVIDKFPISRPNLTFSTLTVSNMSPEDSSIYLCSLDWAGEAFFGQGTRLTVV.

This clonotype was found a few times. Written as DNA, the CDR3 is TGTGCCAGCAGTTTAGGAGACTTCTCCTCCTACGAGCAGTACTTC. The encoded protein is CASSLGDFSSYEQYF. The rearrangement links TRBV28 to TRBJ2-7; unclear D gene. CDR1 and CDR2 (germline): MDHEN, SYDVKM. V was cut by 2 bases and J by 0 bases, with 11 bases left in between. CDR3 length: 15 residues.

In its sample, this clonotype was seen a few times. Relative to the germline gene, one junction end is altered; a read error may explain this. The chain is built from TRBV9 and TRBJ1-2; D is uncertain. The germline CDR1 and CDR2 sequences are SGDLS and YYNGEE. The CDR3 runs 16 residues. CDR3 region: CASSVQVSASNYGYTF. The CDR3 DNA sequence: TGTGCCAGCAGCGTGCAGGTCTCAGCCTCTAATTATGGCTACACCTTC.

This clonotype has more than one count but fewer than ten. The chain joins TRBV29-1 to TRBJ1-6, with D unresolved. The length of the CDR3 is 13 residues. The V end lost 4 bases, the J end lost 8 bases, and 12 bases lay between the germline ends. Germline V gene data show CDR1 as SQVTM and CDR2 as ANQGSEA. For the CDR3, the DNA is TGCAGCGTTGCTGAAGGCAGCGATTCACCCCTCCACTTT. Amino acids: CSVAEGSDSPLHF.

The chain carries TRBV9 and TRBJ1-3; TRBD1 might be the D (6 bases). CDR3 size: 15 residues. V was pared by 0 bases and J by 0 bases, with 7 bases between. Per germline, CDR1 SGDLS and CDR2 YYNGEE. The DNA of the CDR3 is TGTGCCAGCAGCGTAGGGACAGTCTCTGGAAACACCATATATTTT. This gives the protein CASSVGTVSGNTIYF.

This clonotype was counted a single time. The chain joins TRBV5-1 to TRBJ2-5; a weak D match, TRBD2 (5 bases). V lost 2 bases and J 1 base, leaving 12 bases between the germline ends. The CDR3 length is 15 residues. CDR1 is SGHRS, CDR2 YFSETQ, per germline. CDR3 nucleotides: TGCGCCAGCAGCTTAGGAGGCAGCTTCCAAGAGACCCAGTACTTC. Translating gives CASSLGGSFQETQYF.

This clonotype has ten or more counts. The chain couples TRBV12-3 or TRBV12-4 to TRBJ2-6; D is perhaps TRBD1 (5 bases). CDR3 size: 16 residues. V was trimmed by 6 bases and J by 2 bases, leaving 14 bases between them. CDR3 region: CASSRPSGTGANVLTF. CDR3 bases: TGTGCCAGCAGCCGGCCTTCAGGGACTGGGGCCAACGTCCTGACTTTC.

The chain carries TRBV12-3 or TRBV12-4 and TRBJ1-6; D is ambiguous. V lost 3 bases and J lost 6, with 12 bases in between. This CDR3 is 15 amino acids long. CDR3 amino acids: CASSLQDGGNSPLHF. The CDR3 nucleotides read TGTGCCAGCAGTTTGCAGGACGGAGGTAATTCACCCCTCCACTTT.

This clonotype was picked up many times. This chain uses TRBV12-3 or TRBV12-4 with TRBJ1-1, with D possibly being TRBD1 (6 bases). The CDR3 is 17 residues long. V was cut by 3 bases and J by 0 bases, with 17 bases left in between. As DNA, the CDR3 is TGTGCCAGCAGTTTCAGTCCAGGGGAATTAATGAACACTGAAGCTTTCTTT. This sequence encodes CASSFSPGELMNTEAFF.

This clonotype was detected ten times or more. The chain has TRBV7-9 and TRBJ1-2; D unresolved. V was cut by 5 bases and J by 4 bases, with 17 bases left in between. The CDR3 has 15 residues. Germline V CDR1 and CDR2: SEHNR, FQNEAQ (reference sequence). In DNA, the CDR3 is TGTGCCAGCAGCCCGCGTGGGCAGCCCTTCTATGGCTACACCTTC. Translation: CASSPRGQPFYGYTF.

The chain combines TRBV5-1 with TRBJ1-2; D is possibly TRBD1 (5 bases). This CDR3 is built from 15 residues. The V gene's germline CDR1 is SGHRS and CDR2 YFSETQ. V was shortened by 4 bases and J by 5 bases, with 18 bases between the two germline ends. The CDR3 DNA reads as TGCGCCAGCAGCGGCGGAGGGACGACACTATATGGCTACACCTTC. Amino acid sequence: CASSGGGTTLYGYTF.

J is TRBJ1-5 and V is TRBV2; tentative D call: TRBD1 (5 bases). Per germline, CDR1 SNHLY and CDR2 FYNNEI. V lost 8 bases and J 1 base, leaving 12 bases between the germline ends. The CDR3 contains 14 residues. The CDR3 DNA reads TGTGCCAGCGAGTGGGCAGGGAGCAATCAGCCCCAGCATTTT. Protein: CASEWAGSNQPQHF.

This clonotype has a handful of counts. This chain uses TRBV29-1 with TRBJ1-1; D ambiguous. The CDR3 runs to 12 residues. Germline assignment: CDR1 SQVTM and CDR2 ANQGSEA. The V end lost 1 base, the J end lost 1 base, and 4 bases lay between the germline ends. This chain's CDR3 is CSVEAGNTEAFF. CDR3 DNA sequence: TGCAGCGTTGAAGCGGGGAACACTGAAGCTTTCTTT.

The gene calls are TRBV12-3 or TRBV12-4 and TRBJ2-5, with TRBD1 matching over 7 bases. Trimming removed 6 bases from V and 4 bases from J; junction bases left unmatched: 8. The CDR3 totals 14 residues. CDR3 DNA sequence: TGTGCCAGCAGCCTATTAGGGGGCCGAGAGACCCAGTACTTC. This translates into CASSLLGGRETQYF.

The chain is built from TRBV6-6 and TRBJ1-1; D ambiguous. The V end was cut by 2 bases, the J end by 1 base, with 5 bases between. Germline-derived CDR1 and CDR2 are MNHNY and SVGAGI (reference sequence). There are 13 residues in the CDR3. CDR3 sequence (DNA): TGTGCCAGCAGTTACGGACCGAACACTGAAGCTTTCTTT. Its translation is CASSYGPNTEAFF.

The sample holds a few counts of this clonotype. The rearrangement uses TRBV11-2 and TRBJ1-4, with a weak D call TRBD1 (5 bases). Germline V lookup: CDR1 SGHAT, CDR2 FQNNGV. This CDR3 region has 14 residues. Trimming left V 1 base short and J 7 bases short, with 10 bases between. Here the CDR3 DNA reads TGTGCCAGCAGCTTAGGGGGGATCGCTGAAAAACTGTTTTTT. This encodes CASSLGGIAEKLFF.

The rearrangement joins TRBV20-1 to TRBJ2-2, with D perhaps matching TRBD2 (6 bases). Trimming removed 2 bases from V and 3 bases from J, with 10 bases in between. The length of the CDR3 is 14 residues. The germline V gene encodes CDR1 DFQATT and CDR2 SNEGSKA (reference sequence). The CDR3 protein is CSARSTRDTGELFF. The CDR3 DNA is TGCAGTGCTAGATCGACTAGGGACACCGGGGAGCTGTTTTTT.

This chain joins TRBV5-1 and TRBJ2-3; 9 bases align to TRBD1. The CDR3 runs to 15 residues. V shed 0 bases, J shed 4 bases, and the junction held 3 bases outside the gene matches. CDR1 SGHRS and CDR2 YFSETQ come from the germline V gene. CDR3 nucleotide sequence: TGCGCCAGCAGCTTGGTAACAGGGGGCCCAGATACGCAGTATTTT. Its translation is CASSLVTGGPDTQYF.

The chain employs TRBV18 and TRBJ1-2; no firm D call. Germline V lookup: CDR1 KGHSH, CDR2 LQKENI. V lost 8 bases, J lost 8 bases, and 15 bases lay in between. The CDR3 is 12 amino acids. The CDR3 DNA follows: TGTGCCAGCCACCGGACGGGAGCAGGCTACACCTTC. This sequence encodes CASHRTGAGYTF.

This clonotype has just a few counts. The junction and the germline gene differ at one end; a read error may be behind it. This chain joins TRBV4-2 and TRBJ1-4, with D uncertain. The germline gives CDR1 LGHNA, CDR2 YNFKEQ. The CDR3 is made up of 12 amino acids. The CDR3 sequence: CASSQDREGIVF. CDR3 bases: TGTGCCAGCAGCCAAGATCGGGAGGGAATAGTTTTT.

This clonotype turned up a few times. The chain has TRBV25-1 and TRBJ1-2; D is possibly TRBD1 (5 bases). V dropped 4 bases and J dropped 4 bases, with 13 bases sitting between them. CDR3 length: 14 amino acids. From germline, CDR1 is MGHDK and CDR2 SYGVNS. The CDR3 nucleotides are TGTGCCAGCAGTGGGCCCGCAGGGTTCTATGGCTACACCTTC. It encodes CASSGPAGFYGYTF.

This rearrangement joins TRBV7-2 to TRBJ1-5; the D gene is possibly TRBD1 (5 bases). The V end lost 5 bases, the J end lost 3 bases, and 14 bases lay between the germline ends. There are 15 residues in the CDR3. Germline V gives CDR1 SGHTA, CDR2 FQGNSA. As DNA, the CDR3 is TGTGCCAGCAGCCCAGACCGACAGCCCAATCAGCCCCAGCATTTT. Protein product: CASSPDRQPNQPQHF.

This clonotype showed up just a few times. V usage is TRBV4-1 and J usage is TRBJ1-4, with TRBD1 matching 10 bases. This CDR3 comprises 15 residues. The germline gives CDR1 MGHRA, CDR2 YSYEKL. Trimming cost V 4 bases and J 5 bases; bases outside gene matches: 4. The CDR3 DNA sequence: TGCGCCAGCAGCCCGTCGGGACAGGGGAATGAAAAACTGTTTTTT. As protein: CASSPSGQGNEKLFF.

The table lists this clonotype with many counts. This rearrangement joins TRBV10-3 to TRBJ2-7; 9 nucleotides line up with TRBD1. Germline V gene sequence: CDR1 ENHRY, CDR2 SYGVKD. The V and J ends lost 3 bases and 2 bases, in that order; junction bases with no gene match: 5. This CDR3 has 15 amino acids. CDR3 loop: CAISDGGTGPYEQYF. The CDR3 nucleotides are TGTGCCATCAGTGATGGGGGGACAGGGCCCTACGAGCAGTACTTC.